This T cell receptor beta chain is drawn from a study of blood T cells in healthy people across ages. Study details: There was about one barcoded beta molecule captured by template switching per two T cells. Overall study findings and caveats: It was found that TCR beta diversity correlated strongly with the percentage of naive T cells. Older age coincided with a roughly linear decline in TCR beta diversity per million T cells.

The germline CDR1 and CDR2 sequences are SGHTA and FQGNSA. The CDR3 covers 14 residues. In regard to this clonotype: Antigen: not known.

Healthy Caucasians from Russia aged roughly 6 to 95 served as donors. A J-beta primer mix and a sample-barcoded 5' primer were used in a second PCR of roughly 6 to 12 cycles. TCRdb passed the 5' RACE reads through MiXCR, listing each CDR3 protein once. In the table there are hundreds of thousands of distinct CDR3 sequences, around 48% of which are singletons. The gene calls are TRBV7-2 and TRBJ2-7, with D tentatively TRBD2 (6 bases). The J call may not be correct, given that the DNA end is closer to TRBJ2-5. The TCR originated in a woman aged 55 to 70 in good health. The specimen was blood. CDR3 protein: CASSSRGELETQYF. The CDR3 coding sequence is TGTGCCAGCAGCTCTCGCGGGGAATTAGAGACCCAGTACTTC.